A selection of T cell receptor beta chains follows, all from one sample in a study of blood T cell repertoires in COVID-19. The table came from immunoSEQ multiplex PCR; TCRdb's copy has only in-frame clones and leaves some out. The data contain approximately 230,000 clones, around four fifths of them singletons. Sequenced material: peripheral blood. Receptors were obtained from a man younger than 45 with active or convalescent COVID-19. Both conserved end residues are part of each CDR3. A D gene is named only where the DNA matches it firmly. Clone size, where shown, is once, few, many, or a class for clones that have expanded.

TRBV9	TRBJ2-5	-	-	TGTGCCAGCAGCGTAGGATCCAGTCGAGAGACCCAGTACTTC	CASSVGSSRETQYF
TRBV4-1	TRBJ2-7	-	few	TGCGCCAGCAGCCAGGCTAGGGGTAACTCCTACGAGCAGTACTTC	CASSQARGNSYEQYF
TRBV19	TRBJ1-6	-	-	TGTGCCAGTAGTATAGGCACAAATTCACCCCTCCACTTT	CASSIGTNSPLHF
TRBV19	TRBJ2-7	TRBD1	few	TGTGCCAGTAGGTTTTCGATGGGACAGTATTACGAGCAGTACTTC	CASRFSMGQYYEQYF
TRBV30	TRBJ1-3	TRBD1	few	TGTGCCTGGAGTGCTACCAGGACAGGGAGCTTTAACACCATATATTTT	CAWSATRTGSFNTIYF
TRBV18	TRBJ1-4	TRBD1	-	TGTGCCAGCTCACCTTCCACGGGACAGAATGAAAAACTGTTTTTT	CASSPSTGQNEKLFF
TRBV6-4	TRBJ2-5	TRBD2	once	TGTGCCATACAAAGTGCTAGCGGGATAGAGACCCAGTACTTC	CAIQSASGIETQYF
TRBV9	TRBJ1-3	-	few	TGTGCCAGCAGCGTATCCGCGGCACGGAGTATTGGAAACACCATATATTTT	CASSVSAARSIGNTIYF
TRBV7-2	TRBJ2-7	TRBD1	-	TGTGCCAGCAGCCGGACCTCGGGACAGGGCTCCTACGAGCAGTACTTC	CASSRTSGQGSYEQYF
TRBV30	TRBJ1-5	TRBD1	few	TGTGCCTGGAATGACAGGGCTGATCAGCCCCAGCATTTT	CAWNDRADQPQHF
TRBV18	TRBJ2-3	-	-	TGTGCCAGCTCTGTTCCAAACACAGATACGCAGTATTTT	CASSVPNTDTQYF
TRBV9	TRBJ2-2	TRBD2	-	TGTGCCAGCAGCAGCACTAGCGGGATAAACACCGGGGAGCTGTTTTTT	CASSSTSGINTGELFF
TRBV7-2	TRBJ2-1	TRBD2	-	TGTGCCAGCAGGCAGGGACTAGTGGGTTATGAGCAGTTCTTC	CASRQGLVGYEQFF
TRBV7-6	TRBJ2-7	-	few	TGTGCCAGCAGCTTAGTCGGTCCCTACGAGCAGTACTTC	CASSLVGPYEQYF
TRBV4-2	TRBJ1-2	TRBD1	-	TGTGCCAGCAGCCAAGCTCCGGGACAGGGGGATCCTAACTATGGCTACACCTTC	CASSQAPGQGDPNYGYTF
TRBV12-5	TRBJ2-3	TRBD1	-	TGTGCTAGTGGAAGGGCCGGGACAGGGGTTTCAGATACGCAGTATTTT	CASGRAGTGVSDTQYF
TRBV4-1	TRBJ2-5	TRBD2	-	TGCGCCAGCAGCCGGACCTTGTCGGGGGGGCCGGGGGAGACCCAGTACTTC	CASSRTLSGGPGETQYF
TRBV21-1	TRBJ2-2	-	-	TGTGCCAGCAGCCCCGGGGGGCACACCGGGGAGCTGTTTTTT	CASSPGGHTGELFF
TRBV28	TRBJ2-7	TRBD1	-	TGTGCCAGCAGTTTACAGGGGGCAAGGAGAGAGCAGTACTTC	CASSLQGARREQYF
TRBV30	TRBJ2-3	-	-	TGTGCCTGGAGGCGGGTGAAGTCGGCTTCCCCCACAGATACGCAGTATTTT	CAWRRVKSASPTDTQYF
TRBV4-1	TRBJ1-1	TRBD1	-	TGCGCCAGCAGTCGTCCTACAGGGGCAACTGAAGCTTTCTTT	CASSRPTGATEAFF
TRBV1	TRBJ2-5	-	few	TGCACCAGCAGCTTCGGGACTCCGGGGGGGACCCAGTACTTC	CTSSFGTPGGTQYF
TRBV5-1	TRBJ2-7	TRBD2	-	TGCGCCAGCTCTAGCGGGACTGGTTCCTACGAGCAGTACTTC	CASSSGTGSYEQYF
TRBV29-1	TRBJ1-1	TRBD1	-	TGCAGCGTTGCCGGACAGGGGGCGGGTGAAGCTTTCTTT	CSVAGQGAGEAFF
TRBV7-9	TRBJ2-7	-	-	TGTGCCAGCAGTAATACGGGACACCCCTACGAGCAGTACTTC	CASSNTGHPYEQYF
TRBV30	TRBJ2-1	-	few	TGTGCCTGGAGTGCCCCTAAGAGCTCCTACAATGAGCAGTTCTTC	CAWSAPKSSYNEQFF
TRBV4-3	TRBJ1-5	-	-	TGCGCCAGCAGTGCCACTGCGGGGAGCAATCAGCCCCAGCATTTT	CASSATAGSNQPQHF
TRBV6-5	TRBJ1-2	-	few	TGTGCCAGCAGCTGGCCAGGGGGCTACACCTTC	CASSWPGGYTF
TRBV7-8	TRBJ2-1	TRBD1	-	TGTGCCAGCAGCTTAGACAGGGGGCTTGTTAATGAGCAGTTCTTC	CASSLDRGLVNEQFF
TRBV19	TRBJ2-1	-	-	TGTGCCAGTAGTATGATCCCCGTCAGGAACAATGAGCAGTTCTTC	CASSMIPVRNNEQFF
TRBV27	TRBJ1-5	-	-	TGTGCCAGCAGTTTAGGGGCTAGCAATCAGCCCCAGCATTTT	CASSLGASNQPQHF
TRBV18	TRBJ2-3	TRBD1	-	TGTGCCAGCTCACCGTTCGACAGGGTGGGCACAGATACGCAGTATTTT	CASSPFDRVGTDTQYF
TRBV6-5	TRBJ1-5	-	few	TGTGCTGACCGGGGGGAAAATCAGCCCCAGCATTTT	CADRGENQPQHF
TRBV5-1	TRBJ1-1	-	-	TGCGCCAGCAGCTTGCAAACAGGGAACACTGAAGCTTTCTTT	CASSLQTGNTEAFF
TRBV7-9	TRBJ1-1	-	-	TGTGCCAGCAGCTTGGTCAGGGACACTGAAGCTTTCTTT	CASSLVRDTEAFF
TRBV18	TRBJ2-3	-	-	TGTGCCAGCTCGGAGAAGGGGGATACGCAGTATTTT	CASSEKGDTQYF
TRBV4-1	TRBJ1-2	-	-	TGCGCCAGCAGCCAAGGTGGGGGGACGGTCTATGGCTACACCTTC	CASSQGGGTVYGYTF
TRBV15	TRBJ1-3	-	-	TGTGCCACCAGCAGACAGGGAAACACCATATATTTT	CATSRQGNTIYF
TRBV6-2/TRBV6-3	TRBJ2-1	-	-	TGTGCCAGCAGCCCCGGGGTTTGGAGTGTTGAGCAGTTCTTC	CASSPGVWSVEQFF
TRBV5-6	TRBJ2-3	TRBD2	-	TGTGCCAGCAGCTTGGAGGCTAGCGGGAGGGTGGCGGCAGATACGCAGTATTTT	CASSLEASGRVAADTQYF
TRBV6-5	TRBJ1-2	-	-	TGTGCCAGCAAACCGACGGGGGGCTGGCACGGCTACACCTTC	CASKPTGGWHGYTF
TRBV30	TRBJ2-3	TRBD2	-	TGTGCCTGGAGTCCCCCCCTAGCGGGGGGGGCAGATACGCAGTATTTT	CAWSPPLAGGADTQYF